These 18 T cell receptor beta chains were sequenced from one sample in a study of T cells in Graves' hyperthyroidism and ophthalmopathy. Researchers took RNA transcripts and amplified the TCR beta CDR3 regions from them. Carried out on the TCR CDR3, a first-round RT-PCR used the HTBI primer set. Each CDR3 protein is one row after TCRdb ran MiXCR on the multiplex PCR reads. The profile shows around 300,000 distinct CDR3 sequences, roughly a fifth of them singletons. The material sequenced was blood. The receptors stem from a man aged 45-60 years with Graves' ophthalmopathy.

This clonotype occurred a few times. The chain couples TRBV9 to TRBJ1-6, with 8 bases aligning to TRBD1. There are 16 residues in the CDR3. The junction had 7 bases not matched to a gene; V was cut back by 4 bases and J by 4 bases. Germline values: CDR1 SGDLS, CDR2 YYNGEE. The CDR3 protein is CASSHGQGMYNSPLHF. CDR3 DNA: TGTGCCAGCAGCCACGGACAGGGAATGTATAATTCACCCCTCCACTTT.

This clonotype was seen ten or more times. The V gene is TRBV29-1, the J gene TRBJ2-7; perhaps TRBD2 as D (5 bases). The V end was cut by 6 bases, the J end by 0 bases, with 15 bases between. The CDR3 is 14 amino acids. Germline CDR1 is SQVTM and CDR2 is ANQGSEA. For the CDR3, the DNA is TGCAGCGTGGCCCGGGGTTCCAACTCCTACGAGCAGTACTTC. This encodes CSVARGSNSYEQYF.

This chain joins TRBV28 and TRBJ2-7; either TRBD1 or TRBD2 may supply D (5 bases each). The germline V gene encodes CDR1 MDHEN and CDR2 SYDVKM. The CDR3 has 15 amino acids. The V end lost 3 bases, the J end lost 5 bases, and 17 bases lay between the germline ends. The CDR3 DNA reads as TGTGCCAGCAGTTTCTCGGGACCCCCCGCCAACGAGCAGTACTTC. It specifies CASSFSGPPANEQYF.

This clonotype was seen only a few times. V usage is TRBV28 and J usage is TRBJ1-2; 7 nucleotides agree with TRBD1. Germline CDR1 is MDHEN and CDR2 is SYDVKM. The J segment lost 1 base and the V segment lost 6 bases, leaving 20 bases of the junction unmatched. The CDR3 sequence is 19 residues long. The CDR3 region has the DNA TGTGCCAGCAGATTGGCGAAGGCAGGGTTAGGGGGCTTTAACTATGGCTACACCTTC. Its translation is CASRLAKAGLGGFNYGYTF.

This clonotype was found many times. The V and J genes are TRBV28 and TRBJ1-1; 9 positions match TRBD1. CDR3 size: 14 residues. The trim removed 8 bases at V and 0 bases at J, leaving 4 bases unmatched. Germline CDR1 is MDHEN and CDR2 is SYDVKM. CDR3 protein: CASEQGALNTEAFF. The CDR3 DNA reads TGTGCCAGCGAACAGGGGGCCTTGAACACTGAAGCTTTCTTT.

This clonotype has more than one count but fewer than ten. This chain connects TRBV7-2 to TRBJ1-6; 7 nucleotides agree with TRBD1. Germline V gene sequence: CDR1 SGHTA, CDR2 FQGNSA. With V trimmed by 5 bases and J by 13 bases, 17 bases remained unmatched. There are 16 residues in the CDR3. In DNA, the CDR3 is TGTGCCAGCAGCCGAAACGGACAGGCCGTGGGTGAGCCCCTCCACTTT. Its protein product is CASSRNGQAVGEPLHF.

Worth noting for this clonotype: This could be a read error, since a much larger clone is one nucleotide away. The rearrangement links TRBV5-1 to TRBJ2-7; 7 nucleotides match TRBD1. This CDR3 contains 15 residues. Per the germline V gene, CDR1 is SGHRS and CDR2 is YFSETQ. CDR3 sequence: CTSSWGPGQTNEQYF. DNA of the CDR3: TGCACCAGCAGTTGGGGGCCGGGACAGACGAACGAGCAGTACTTC. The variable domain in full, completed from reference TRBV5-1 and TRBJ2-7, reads KAGVTQTPRYLIKTRGQQVTLSCSPISGHRSVSWYQQTPGQGLQFLFEYFSETQRNKGNFPGRFSGRQFSNSRSEMNVSTLELGDSALYLCTSSWGPGQTNEQYFGPGTRLTVT.

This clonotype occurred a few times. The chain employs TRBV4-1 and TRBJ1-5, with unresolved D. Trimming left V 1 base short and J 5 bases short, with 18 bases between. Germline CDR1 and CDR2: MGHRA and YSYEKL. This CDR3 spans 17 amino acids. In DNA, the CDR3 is TGCGCCAGCAGCCAAGTCTTCCATCGCCCCCTCGATCAGCCCCAGCATTTT. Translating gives CASSQVFHRPLDQPQHF.

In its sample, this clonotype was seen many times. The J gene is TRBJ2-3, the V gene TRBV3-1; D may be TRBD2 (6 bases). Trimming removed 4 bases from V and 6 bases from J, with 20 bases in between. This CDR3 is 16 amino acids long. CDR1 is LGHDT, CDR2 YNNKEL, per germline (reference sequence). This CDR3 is CASSPKRVSIADTQYF. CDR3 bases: TGTGCCAGCAGCCCGAAGCGGGTTTCAATAGCGGATACGCAGTATTTT.

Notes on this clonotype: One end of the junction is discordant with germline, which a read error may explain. The CDR3 is CASSSQGRDTGELFF. The CDR3 DNA is TGTGCTAGCAGCTCACAGGGCCGGGACACCGGGGAGCTGTTTTTT. This chain connects TRBV7-7 to TRBJ2-2; TRBD1 might be the D (6 bases). The length of the CDR3 is 15 residues. CDR1 is SSHAT and CDR2 is FNYEAQ in the germline V gene (reference sequence).

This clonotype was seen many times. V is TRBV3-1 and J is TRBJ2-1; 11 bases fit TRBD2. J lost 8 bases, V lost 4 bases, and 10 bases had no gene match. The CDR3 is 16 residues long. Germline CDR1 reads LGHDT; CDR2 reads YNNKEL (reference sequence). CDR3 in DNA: TGTGCCAGCAGCCCGCCAACTAGCGGGAGAACCCATGAGCAGTTCTTC. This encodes CASSPPTSGRTHEQFF.

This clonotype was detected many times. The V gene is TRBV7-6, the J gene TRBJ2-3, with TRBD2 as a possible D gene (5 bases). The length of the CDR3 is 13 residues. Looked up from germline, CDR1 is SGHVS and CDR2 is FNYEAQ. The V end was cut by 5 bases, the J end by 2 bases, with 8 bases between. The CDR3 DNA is TGTGCCAGCAGCCCCCGGGACACAGATACGCAGTATTTT. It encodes CASSPRDTDTQYF.

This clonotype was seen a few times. CDR3 in amino acids: CASSLTGEFGNTIYF. The DNA for the CDR3 is TGCGCCAGCAGCTTGACAGGGGAATTTGGAAACACCATATATTTT. The chain joins TRBV5-1 to TRBJ1-3, with 7 nucleotides matching TRBD1. This CDR3 is 15 amino acids long. Germline CDR1 and CDR2: SGHRS and YFSETQ. The V segment lost 1 base and the J segment 3 bases; nucleotides outside the gene matches: 4.

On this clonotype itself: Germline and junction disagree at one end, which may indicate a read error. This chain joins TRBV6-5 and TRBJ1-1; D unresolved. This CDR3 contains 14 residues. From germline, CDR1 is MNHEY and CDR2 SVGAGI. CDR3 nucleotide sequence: TGTGCCAGCAGTTACTCGATGACAAACACTGATGCTTTCTTT. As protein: CASSYSMTNTDAFF.

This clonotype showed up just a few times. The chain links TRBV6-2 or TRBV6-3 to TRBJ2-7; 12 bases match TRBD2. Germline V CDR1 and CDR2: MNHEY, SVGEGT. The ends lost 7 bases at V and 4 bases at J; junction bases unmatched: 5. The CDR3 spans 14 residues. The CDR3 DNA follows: TGTGCCAGCACTAAGACTAGCGGGAGTTACGAGCAGTACTTC. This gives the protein CASTKTSGSYEQYF.

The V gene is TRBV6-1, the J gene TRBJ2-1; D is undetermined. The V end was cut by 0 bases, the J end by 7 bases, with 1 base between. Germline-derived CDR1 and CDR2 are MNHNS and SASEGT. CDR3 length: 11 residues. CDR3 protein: CASSEANEQFF. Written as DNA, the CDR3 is TGTGCCAGCAGTGAAGCAAATGAGCAGTTCTTC.

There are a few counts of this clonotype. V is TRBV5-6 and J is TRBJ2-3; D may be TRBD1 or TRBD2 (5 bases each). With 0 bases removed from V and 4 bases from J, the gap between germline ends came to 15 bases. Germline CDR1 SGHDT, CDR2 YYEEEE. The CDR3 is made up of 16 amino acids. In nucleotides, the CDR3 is TGTGCCAGCAGCTTGGTCGGCCGGAGAGGGGCAGATACGCAGTATTTT. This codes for CASSLVGRRGADTQYF. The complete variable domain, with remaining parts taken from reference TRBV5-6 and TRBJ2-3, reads DAGVTQSPTHLIKTRGQQVTLRCSPKSGHDTVSWYQQALGQGPQFIFQYYEEEERQRGNFPDRFSGHQFPNYSSELNVNALLLGDSALYLCASSLVGRRGADTQYFGPGTRLTVL.

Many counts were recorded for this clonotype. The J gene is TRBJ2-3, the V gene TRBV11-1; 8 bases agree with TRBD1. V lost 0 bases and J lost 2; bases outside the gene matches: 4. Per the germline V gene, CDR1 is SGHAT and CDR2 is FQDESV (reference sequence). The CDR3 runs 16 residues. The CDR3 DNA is TGTGCCAGCAGCTTAGCCGACAGGGGAGCCACAGATACGCAGTATTTT. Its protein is CASSLADRGATDTQYF. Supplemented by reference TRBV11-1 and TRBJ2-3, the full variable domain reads EAEVAQSPRYKITEKSQAVAFWCDPISGHATLYWYRQILGQGPELLVQFQDESVVDDSQLPKDRFSAERLKGVDSTLKIQPAELGDSAMYLCASSLADRGATDTQYFGPGTRLTVL.